This TCR beta chain originates from a study of blood T cell repertoires in COVID-19. Study context: COVID-19 samples, acute and convalescent, were from the United States, Italy and Spain. Nucleic acid was either cDNA or gDNA, and it came from T cells, B-cell-depleted T cells, or PBMCs.

Recruitment covered over 20 US areas and drew participants whose ages spanned roughly 18 to 100 years. The junction had 4 bases not matched to a gene; V was cut back by 5 bases and J by 4 bases. The CDR3 is 14 amino acids. Germline V gives CDR1 SEHNR, CDR2 FQNEAQ (reference sequence). As handled by the study authors: Using reference gene primer amplification, nucleated cell counts were estimated. The repertoire was sequenced with immunoSEQ multiplex PCR; TCRdb's copy has only in-frame clones and lacks some. The V and J calls and clone size come from that table; D and trimming were worked out from the DNA. The sample holds some 350,000 clones, over 75% seen once.

This TCR was sampled from a woman in her twenties or thirties who had recovered from COVID-19. The sequenced material came from PBMCs or T cells enriched from blood (not recorded which). The chain employs TRBV7-9 and TRBJ1-4; 7 nucleotides match TRBD1. The CDR3 DNA reads as TGTGCCAGCAGCCGGGACAGTAATAATGAAAAACTGTTTTTT. Its protein is CASSRDSNNEKLFF.